These T cell receptor beta chains were read from a single sample in a study of blood T cell repertoires in COVID-19. Measured with immunoSEQ multiplex PCR; TCRdb has only the in-frame clones, and not every one. The table records more than 100,000 clones, around 76% of them present only once. What was sequenced was peripheral blood. These receptor sequences come from a man between 65 and 79 years old with acute or convalescent COVID-19. Each CDR3 is given with its conserved first and last residue. D genes are given only for firm matches. For some rows the clone size is stated as once, few or many, or as a class when expanded; others skip it.

abundance: .; v_gene: TRBV7-3; j_gene: TRBJ1-1; d_gene: .; CDR3nt: TGTGCCAAACAGGGTTTCCCTGAAGCTTTCTTT; CDR3aa: CAKQGFPEAFF
abundance: few; v_gene: TRBV6-2/TRBV6-3; j_gene: TRBJ1-2; d_gene: TRBD1; CDR3nt: TGTGCCAGCAGTAGAACCTCGGGACAGAATTATGGCTACACCTTC; CDR3aa: CASSRTSGQNYGYTF
abundance: .; v_gene: TRBV7-2; j_gene: TRBJ1-2; d_gene: .; CDR3nt: TGTGCCAGCAGCTTAGACAGGGCTCTCTATGGCTACACCTTC; CDR3aa: CASSLDRALYGYTF
abundance: once; v_gene: TRBV7-3; j_gene: TRBJ2-7; d_gene: .; CDR3nt: TGTGCCAGCAGCTTACGGGGTCCCTACGAGCAGTACTTC; CDR3aa: CASSLRGPYEQYF
abundance: .; v_gene: TRBV5-1; j_gene: TRBJ2-3; d_gene: .; CDR3nt: TGCGCCAGCAGGACAGACCTTTCCGATACGCAGTATTTT; CDR3aa: CASRTDLSDTQYF
abundance: .; v_gene: TRBV6-5; j_gene: TRBJ1-2; d_gene: TRBD1; CDR3nt: TGTGCCAGCAGTCCGGGACAGGGGGGCGGCTACACCTTC; CDR3aa: CASSPGQGGGYTF
abundance: .; v_gene: TRBV5-1; j_gene: TRBJ2-3; d_gene: TRBD1; CDR3nt: TGCGCCAGCAGCTCCGGACAGGGGACAGATACGCAGTATTTT; CDR3aa: CASSSGQGTDTQYF
abundance: .; v_gene: TRBV2; j_gene: TRBJ1-1; d_gene: TRBD1; CDR3nt: TGTGCCAGCAAACTGGACAGGGCGAGCACTGAAGCTTTCTTT; CDR3aa: CASKLDRASTEAFF
abundance: .; v_gene: TRBV19; j_gene: TRBJ2-7; d_gene: TRBD1; CDR3nt: TGTGCCAGTAGTTGGAGGACAGGGATTTCCTACGAGCAGTACTTC; CDR3aa: CASSWRTGISYEQYF
abundance: .; v_gene: TRBV10-3; j_gene: TRBJ1-5; d_gene: .; CDR3nt: TGTGCCACGTCGGGGGGCTCCCAATATAGCAATCAGCCCCAGCATTTT; CDR3aa: CATSGGSQYSNQPQHF
abundance: .; v_gene: TRBV27; j_gene: TRBJ1-2; d_gene: .; CDR3nt: TGTGCCAGCAGTCCCGATATGGGACACGGAGGCTACACCTTC; CDR3aa: CASSPDMGHGGYTF
abundance: once; v_gene: TRBV12-2; j_gene: TRBJ2-1; d_gene: .; CDR3nt: TGTGCAAGTCGCCCGGGAACCGGGACAGGAGAATACAATGAGCAGTTCTTC; CDR3aa: CASRPGTGTGEYNEQFF
abundance: .; v_gene: TRBV9; j_gene: TRBJ1-2; d_gene: .; CDR3nt: TGTGCCAGCAGCGTCGGACAGCTTGAGAACTATGGCTACACCTTC; CDR3aa: CASSVGQLENYGYTF
abundance: .; v_gene: TRBV5-1; j_gene: TRBJ2-5; d_gene: .; CDR3nt: TGCGCCAGCAGCTTGGTGGGGGCCGAAGAGACCCAGTACTTC; CDR3aa: CASSLVGAEETQYF
abundance: .; v_gene: TRBV4-2; j_gene: TRBJ1-2; d_gene: .; CDR3nt: TGTGCCAGCAGCCAAGACTCGGGGGGATATGATGGCTACACCTTC; CDR3aa: CASSQDSGGYDGYTF
abundance: once; v_gene: TRBV4-3; j_gene: TRBJ1-2; d_gene: .; CDR3nt: TGCGCCAGCAGCCAAGTATCGGTGGGCGGCTACACCTTC; CDR3aa: CASSQVSVGGYTF
abundance: .; v_gene: TRBV14; j_gene: TRBJ2-7; d_gene: .; CDR3nt: TGTGCCAGCAGCCAAGTCCAGGGAGGATACGAGCAGTACTTC; CDR3aa: CASSQVQGGYEQYF
abundance: .; v_gene: TRBV7-2; j_gene: TRBJ2-1; d_gene: .; CDR3nt: TGTGCCAGCAGCTTATCAGGAGGGTCCTACAATGAGCAGTTCTTC; CDR3aa: CASSLSGGSYNEQFF
abundance: .; v_gene: TRBV4-3; j_gene: TRBJ2-7; d_gene: .; CDR3nt: TGCGCCAGCAGCCAACTAGTCTCCGCGTTCTACGAGCAGTACTTC; CDR3aa: CASSQLVSAFYEQYF
abundance: .; v_gene: TRBV4-3; j_gene: TRBJ1-1; d_gene: .; CDR3nt: TGCGCCAGCAGCTCGTCGGGGTCACTGTCCAATGCGGCTTTCTTT; CDR3aa: CASSSSGSLSNAAFF
abundance: .; v_gene: TRBV6-1; j_gene: TRBJ1-2; d_gene: TRBD1; CDR3nt: TGTGCCAGCAGGGAAGGGACAGGGTACTCGGATTATGGCTACACCTTC; CDR3aa: CASREGTGYSDYGYTF
abundance: .; v_gene: TRBV5-5; j_gene: TRBJ2-7; d_gene: .; CDR3nt: TGTGCCAGCAGATATCTCGCGGGTAGCTCCTACGAGCAGTACTTC; CDR3aa: CASRYLAGSSYEQYF
abundance: .; v_gene: TRBV3-1/TRBV3-2; j_gene: TRBJ2-3; d_gene: TRBD2; CDR3nt: TGTGCCAGCAGCCCCCTGCGGGCTAGCGGGGGGGGCACAGATACGCAGTATTTT; CDR3aa: CASSPLRASGGGTDTQYF